Following are 23 T cell receptor beta chains from one sample sequenced in a study of blood T cells in healthy people across ages. Combining a sample-barcoded 5' primer with a J-beta primer mix, a second PCR ran for roughly 6 to 12 cycles. TCRdb redid the calling of the 5' RACE reads with MiXCR, one entry per CDR3 protein. The sample yields approximately 820,000 distinct CDR3 sequences, around 43% seen once. Source material: blood. The receptors were gathered from a man aged 55 to 70 in good health.

This clonotype has just a few counts. The gene calls are TRBV7-2 and TRBJ1-5; possible D gene TRBD1, 5 bases. The CDR3 covers 13 residues. CDR1 SGHTA and CDR2 FQGNSA come from the germline V gene. V was pared by 6 bases and J by 5 bases, with 11 bases between. The CDR3: CASSIRGDQPQHF. The CDR3 DNA sequence: TGTGCCAGCAGTATTAGGGGCGATCAGCCCCAGCATTTT.

The chain carries TRBV28 and TRBJ2-6; no definite D call. The CDR3 contains 18 residues. Deletions cut 3 bases from V and 0 bases from J, with 15 bases between. Per germline, CDR1 MDHEN and CDR2 SYDVKM. CDR3 loop: CASSFDGGPGSGANVLTF. The CDR3, as DNA: TGTGCCAGCAGTTTCGACGGCGGACCGGGCTCTGGGGCCAACGTCCTGACTTTC.

The chain links TRBV10-3 to TRBJ2-7; TRBD1 aligns across 8 bases. This CDR3 is 14 amino acids long. Germline assignment: CDR1 ENHRY and CDR2 SYGVKD. V trimming: 4 bases; J trimming: 2 bases; junction bases outside the gene matches: 4. In DNA, the CDR3 is TGTGCCATCAGTGCTCTGACAGGGGCCTACGAGCAGTACTTC. Translation: CAISALTGAYEQYF.

A remark on this clonotype: One junction end does not reproduce the germline sequence, and a read error may be involved. The chain has TRBV25-1 and TRBJ2-7; 8 positions agree with TRBD2. The DNA end is more similar to TRBJ2-1, so the J call may be wrong. Germline-derived CDR1 and CDR2 are MGHDK and SYGVNS. There are 14 residues in the CDR3. The CDR3 loop is CASSEAGGYKEQFF. In DNA, the CDR3 is TGTGCCAGCAGTGAAGCGGGGGGATACAAGGAGCAGTTCTTC.

The chain is built from TRBV18 and TRBJ1-1; 10 bases match TRBD1. The CDR3 totals 16 residues. Losses at the gene ends were 2 bases for V and 5 bases for J; bases not matched to a gene: 8. Germline V gives CDR1 KGHSH, CDR2 LQKENI. CDR3 sequence: CASSPKTGGAGTEAFF. The DNA for the CDR3 is TGTGCCAGCTCACCAAAGACAGGGGGCGCGGGGACTGAAGCTTTCTTT. Drawing the rest from reference TRBV18 and TRBJ1-1, the complete variable domain is NAGVMQNPRHLVRRRGQEARLRCSPMKGHSHVYWYRQLPEEGLKFMVYLQKENIIDESGMPKERFSAEFPKEGPSILRIQQVVRGDSAAYFCASSPKTGGAGTEAFFGQGTRLTVV.

This clonotype has just one count. The chain is built from TRBV16 and TRBJ1-2, with D possibly being TRBD1 (5 bases). Trimming took 4 bases from V and 2 from J, leaving 14 bases between them. CDR1 and CDR2 (germline): KGHSY, FQNENV. The CDR3 totals 15 residues. CDR3 DNA sequence: TGTGCCAGCAGCCCCATGCAAGGGGCGAACTATGGCTACACCTTC. Protein sequence: CASSPMQGANYGYTF.

This chain links TRBV7-2 with TRBJ2-3; 8 nucleotides align to TRBD1. Germline-derived CDR1 and CDR2 are SGHTA and FQGNSA. This CDR3 spans 15 amino acids. V trimming: 2 bases; J trimming: 1 base; junction bases outside the gene matches: 2. CDR3 sequence reads: CASSLRTGRTDTQYF. CDR3 nucleotides: TGTGCCAGCAGCTTACGGACAGGGCGCACAGATACGCAGTATTTT.

This clonotype was found a few times. The rearrangement joins TRBV18 to TRBJ2-7; 7 nucleotides align to TRBD1. V shed 1 base, J shed 4 bases, and the junction held 4 bases outside the gene matches. From germline, CDR1 is KGHSH and CDR2 LQKENI. CDR3 length: 14 residues. The CDR3 nucleotides read TGTGCCAGCTCACCACTACAGGGGCTGTACGAGCAGTACTTC. Its translation: CASSPLQGLYEQYF.

The chain joins TRBV28 to TRBJ1-5; D is ambiguous. V gave up 8 bases and J gave up 7 bases, with 12 bases separating them. The CDR3 loop spans 12 amino acids. Germline CDR1 is MDHEN and CDR2 is SYDVKM. The CDR3 DNA reads as TGTGCCAGCGGCCCCAGGTCCCAGCCCCAGCATTTT. Amino acid sequence: CASGPRSQPQHF.

The gene calls are TRBV6-2 or TRBV6-3 and TRBJ1-2, with D hard to call. The CDR3 has 14 residues. Trimming pared 0 bases from V and 1 base from J, leaving 6 bases between. Germline V CDR1 and CDR2: MNHEY, SVGEGT. CDR3: CASSYSRDNYGYTF. The CDR3 DNA is TGTGCCAGCAGTTACTCTCGGGATAACTATGGCTACACCTTC.

The CDR3 spells CASSGRQGNTEAFF. The CDR3 DNA sequence: TGTGCCAGCAGCGGCCGACAGGGGAACACTGAAGCTTTCTTT. The genes are TRBV9 and TRBJ1-1; 7 bases are a match to TRBD1. Losses at the gene ends were 3 bases for V and 1 base for J; bases not matched to a gene: 3. Per germline, CDR1 SGDLS and CDR2 YYNGEE. The CDR3 has 14 amino acids.

This clonotype was counted between two and nine times. The chain carries TRBV4-3 and TRBJ2-3; 12 positions agree with TRBD1. This CDR3 contains 15 residues. Germline V gene data show CDR1 as LGHNA and CDR2 as YSLEER. V lost 4 bases, J lost 4 bases, and 3 bases stayed unmatched. CDR3: CASSPGTGGADTQYF. The CDR3 DNA reads TGCGCCAGCAGCCCCGGGACAGGGGGCGCAGATACGCAGTATTTT.

V and J are TRBV28 and TRBJ2-7, with D perhaps being TRBD1 or TRBD2 (5 bases each). Germline loops: CDR1 MDHEN, CDR2 SYDVKM. V was pared by 6 bases and J by 3 bases, with 15 bases between. The CDR3 is 14 residues long. The CDR3 is CASSYGDPNYEQYF. For the CDR3, the DNA is TGTGCCAGCAGCTACGGGGACCCAAACTACGAGCAGTACTTC.

Here the CDR3 reads CASLAGDFNEQFF. The CDR3, as DNA: TGTGCCAGTCTAGCGGGGGACTTCAATGAGCAGTTCTTC. The genes are TRBV6-2 or TRBV6-3 and TRBJ2-1, with TRBD2 identical over 10 bases. This CDR3 region has 13 residues. Germline trimming cut 9 bases from V and 6 bases from J; bases unmatched to any gene: 5. Per germline, CDR1 MNHEY and CDR2 SVGEGT.

This chain joins TRBV7-2 and TRBJ1-2; D ambiguous. The CDR3 runs 13 residues. CDR1 SGHTA and CDR2 FQGNSA come from the germline V gene. The V and J ends lost 4 bases and 1 base respectively, with 7 bases between them. The CDR3 region has the DNA TGTGCCAGCAGCTGTGACTTTAACTATGGCTACACCTTC. Translation gives CASSCDFNYGYTF.

The chain carries TRBV2 and TRBJ1-6, with a tentative D call TRBD1 (6 bases). The germline V and J ends were trimmed by 6 bases and 7 bases, with 13 bases remaining between them. CDR1 is SNHLY and CDR2 is FYNNEI in the germline V gene. This CDR3 has 14 amino acids. The CDR3, as DNA: TGTGCCAGCAGCTTCAGGGGATCCAATTCACCCCTCCACTTT. It encodes CASSFRGSNSPLHF.

The genes are TRBV11-2 and TRBJ2-1, with 9 bases matching TRBD1. The CDR3 has 15 residues. Germline CDR1 and CDR2: SGHAT and FQNNGV. Unmatched junction bases numbered 5, after V lost 1 base and J lost 7 bases. In nucleotides, the CDR3 is TGTGCCAGCAGCTTAGTACAGGGGGCGGGGAATGAGCAGTTCTTC. As protein: CASSLVQGAGNEQFF.

V gene TRBV27 combines with J gene TRBJ1-5; possibly TRBD1 for D (6 bases). CDR1 and CDR2 (germline): MNHEY, SMNVEV (reference sequence). V shed 6 bases and J shed 3 bases, with 15 bases lying between them. CDR3 length: 15 residues. CDR3 residues: CASRPGTRDNQPQHF. As DNA, the CDR3 is TGTGCCAGCAGACCCGGGACAAGGGACAATCAGCCCCAGCATTTT.

This chain links TRBV19 with TRBJ2-6; D not resolved. The V gene lost 3 bases and the J gene lost 15 bases, with 9 bases spanning the gap. Germline V gene sequence: CDR1 LNHDA, CDR2 SQIVND (reference sequence). The CDR3 has 11 residues. The DNA for the CDR3 is TGTGCCAGTAGTATCGGACCCGCCCTGACTTTC. It codes for CASSIGPALTF.

The J gene is TRBJ2-5, the V gene TRBV7-6, with 10 bases that match TRBD2. CDR1 is SGHVS, CDR2 FNYEAQ, per germline. The CDR3 extends over 16 amino acids. Trimming cost V 5 bases and J 3 bases; bases outside gene matches: 9. The CDR3 DNA reads TGTGCCAGCAGCCAGCAAAGACTAGCGGGTGAAGAGACCCAGTACTTC. Translated: CASSQQRLAGEETQYF. The whole variable domain, filled in from reference TRBV7-6 and TRBJ2-5, reads GAGVSQSPRYKVTKRGQDVALRCDPISGHVSLYWYRQALGQGPEFLTYFNYEAQQDKSGLPNDRFSAERPEGSISTLTIQRTEQRDSAMYRCASSQQRLAGEETQYFGPGTRLLVL.

This rearrangement joins TRBV30 to TRBJ1-4; 7 bases agree with TRBD1. CDR3 length: 14 amino acids. Germline V gene lookup returns CDR1 GTSNPN and CDR2 SVGIG (reference sequence). V lost 1 base to trimming and J lost 6 bases; unmatched junction nucleotides: 5. CDR3 sequence reads: CAWSEGAVDEKLFF. CDR3 DNA: TGTGCCTGGAGTGAGGGGGCGGTGGATGAAAAACTGTTTTTT. The whole variable domain, remainder taken from reference TRBV30 and TRBJ1-4, is SQTIHQWPATLVQPVGSPLSLECTVEGTSNPNLYWYRQAAGRGLQLLFYSVGIGQISSEVPQNLSASRPQDRQFILSSKKLLLSDSGFYLCAWSEGAVDEKLFFGSGTQLSVL.

The V and J genes are TRBV27 and TRBJ1-4, with D uncertain. The CDR3 consists of 14 residues. V shed 6 bases and J shed 8 bases, with 16 bases lying between them. Germline CDR1 and CDR2: MNHEY and SMNVEV (reference sequence). The CDR3 nucleotides are TGTGCCAGCAGCTTAGAGCAATCGGGGGAAAAACTGTTTTTT. Translation: CASSLEQSGEKLFF.

In this sample, this clonotype turned up a few times. The J gene is TRBJ1-2, the V gene TRBV28, with D maybe TRBD1 (5 bases). V lost 3 bases and J 6 bases, leaving 14 bases between the germline ends. Germline V gene data show CDR1 as MDHEN and CDR2 as SYDVKM. The CDR3 sequence is 14 residues long. The CDR3 sequence: CASSFAAGRNGYTF. CDR3 nucleotide sequence: TGTGCCAGCAGTTTCGCCGCGGGACGGAATGGCTACACCTTC.